The sequence of this TCR beta chain was determined in a study of shared clonotypes between healthy human individuals (dated by TCRdb to the early 2020s). Study-level background: A couple of women and three men aged 18 to 49 years were included in the cohort. For each donor, CD4 naive and CD4 memory were each run on three plates, CD8 naive on two plates, and CD8 memory on one plate. To estimate repertoire size and how much clonotypes are shared between individuals, the study performed deep sequencing of blood TCR repertoires from about five healthy adults. Between about 0.8 and 8.9 billion PBMCs per donor were obtained by leukapheresis. Different laboratories and diverse techniques were used to prepare libraries and sequence TCR repertoires, to increase sequencing depth and limit assay-specific biases.

Broader findings and caveats from the paper: Because the study included a small number of donors, the genetic and exposure-history diversity represented was limited. Larger estimated clonotype richness was generally found for naive subsets than for memory subsets. Based on pairwise subsampling, the degree of clonotype sharing among donors was expected to be affected by sequencing depth. Sharing across several donors was observed for about 4.8% of naive CD4, about 4% of naive CD8, 2% to 2.5% of memory CD4, and around 0.44% of memory CD8 clonotypes. Rarefaction of sorted-subset datasets indicated incomplete sequencing despite the large sequencing depth. Sampling was restricted to blood, and TCR repertoires in tissue are likely to differ from TCR repertoires in blood. Compared with non-shared clonotypes, clonotypes shared by all four sorted-subset donors had higher generation probabilities.

Worth noting for this clone: It lacks a known antigen. No quality values exist for individual bases; no much larger clone is one base distant.

The CDR3 covers 15 residues, taking in both the cysteine and the phenylalanine. This entry keeps only the CDR3 DNA: 45 bases, framed from base 1. The germline V gene encodes CDR1 SGHVS and CDR2 FNYEAQ. Deletion took 4 bases off V and 5 bases off J, with a span of 17 bases between the germline ends. Using the deep immunoSEQ assay, multiplex PCR amplified TCR CDR3 regions from genomic DNA. Extracted genomic DNA from each cell subset was distributed evenly across all wells of several immunoSEQ 96-well plates, and each plate was treated as a replicate. For sorted subsets, around 200 ng genomic DNA, equal to tens of thousands of T cell genomes, was loaded into each replicate PCR. The purified libraries were quantified using a Qubit 3.0 fluorometer, sized with a Bioanalyzer 2100, and then quantified again using the KAPA Library Quantification kit. Each immunoSEQ 96-well plate was sequenced on its own single-read 150-cycle Illumina NextSeq 550 flow cell. As for the authors' bioinformatics: Because only junctional sequences without quality scores were contained in the immunoSEQ output, filtering matching that applied to full-length reads could not be performed. Sequences were annotated with PyIR, a Python wrapper for IgBLAST v1.9, using IMGT germline references to assign V/J genes and CDR3. Reads with weak V/J assignments (E-value above 1e-6), missing CDR3, stop codons, out-of-frame junctions, or ambiguous translated residues were removed. V3J clonotypes were defined as sequences sharing an identical inferred V gene, J gene, and CDR3 amino acid sequence. Percentage overlap between repertoires was computed as shared unique clonotypes divided by the size of the smaller repertoire. Three approaches were used to assess repertoire richness: RTK rarefaction, the Chao1 estimator, and Recon v2.1 estimates of unobserved clonotypes. OLGA was used to compute generation probabilities for all TCRbeta clonotypes that the gDNA method yielded from several donors. TCRdb took over this immuneACCESS table, retaining in-frame rearrangements with V and J assigned. Such tables are incomplete; in checked studies, under half of the missing clones stem from an unresolved V gene, and the remainder is unexplained. That table furnishes V, J and clone size, whereas the DNA furnished D and trimming. The sample profile shows more than 2,000,000 clones; around 90% of them were found once. The biggest ten clones account for roughly 0.15% of the sample.

Healthy HIV-negative adults with no recently reported acute infections or vaccinations were included as donors. Every donor was a Caucasian adult residing in Nashville, Tennessee, USA. CD4+ T cells were enriched through magnetic negative selection, after which naive cells were positively selected on CD45RA and the remaining negative fraction served as the memory subset. After blood collection by leukapheresis, PBMCs were isolated using Ficoll-Histopaque density gradient centrifugation and then cryopreserved in the vapor phase of liquid nitrogen. Purity and quantity of every magnetically sorted T cell population were checked by analytical flow cytometry. Genomic DNA was isolated from every sorted fraction and measured by UV absorbance on a Nanodrop 2000c.

The rearranged chain carries TRBV7-6 and TRBJ2-5; there is no confident call for the D gene. Material: naive CD4+ T cells sorted from blood. The cell subset or site label for this specimen denotes: CD45RA+ positively selected. The TCR comes from a man aged 18 to 29 in good health. For the CDR3, the sequence is CASSSLDSFGETQYF. The DNA sequence follows: TGTGCCAGCAGCTCGCTCGACTCTTTTGGGGAGACCCAGTACTTC.